The 24 T cell receptor beta chains given below trace back to one sample, sequenced in a study of a mutant IDH1 vaccine in newly diagnosed glioma. As for time point: baseline, week 1 (first vaccination visit). Treatment denoted: pre-vaccination baseline after standard-of-care therapy. Sequenced by immunoSEQ multiplex PCR; TCRdb stores in-frame clones only, minus some. Of tens of thousands of clones listed, about 86% are singletons. The sequencing used PBMCs, collected from a glioma patient treated with radiotherapy, temozolomide or both. The receptor set was obtained from a man younger than 45 with glioma.

The CDR3 reads CASHLKPGNTIYF. Here the CDR3 DNA reads TGTGCCAGCCACCTTAAACCTGGAAACACCATATATTTT. The chain carries TRBV5-6 and TRBJ1-3; D unclear. CDR1 and CDR2 from the germline V gene are SGHDT and YYEEEE. V was clipped by 7 bases and J by 2 bases, with 10 bases between them. The CDR3 length is 13 residues.

This clone was seen a few times. V is TRBV5-1 and J is TRBJ1-1; no reliable D call. V was trimmed by 0 bases and J by 3 bases, leaving 12 bases between them. CDR1 and CDR2 from the germline V gene are SGHRS and YFSETQ. The CDR3 extends over 15 amino acids. DNA of the CDR3: TGCGCCAGCAGCTTGGGCGGGCTCGCGGACACTGAAGCTTTCTTT. Translating gives CASSLGGLADTEAFF.

The genes are TRBV2 and TRBJ1-1, with 8 bases that match TRBD1. The CDR3 is 11 residues long. Germline lookup yields CDR1 SNHLY and CDR2 FYNNEI. V was clipped by 7 bases and J by 8 bases; unmatched bases: 3. CDR3 protein: CASTSGGEAFF. The CDR3, as DNA: TGTGCCAGCACTTCAGGGGGCGAAGCTTTCTTT. The whole variable domain, remainder taken from reference TRBV2 and TRBJ1-1, is EPEVTQTPSHQVTQMGQEVILRCVPISNHLYFYWYRQILGQKVEFLVSFYNNEISEKSEIFDDQFSVERPDGSNFTLKIRSTKLEDSAMYFCASTSGGEAFFGQGTRLTVV.

V usage is TRBV28 and J usage is TRBJ2-5; TRBD2 matches at 11 bases. CDR3 size: 17 residues. CDR1 MDHEN and CDR2 SYDVKM come from the germline V gene. The V and J ends lost 6 bases and 5 bases, in that order; junction bases with no gene match: 14. The CDR3 here is CASRTSGVRRPRETQYF. CDR3 DNA sequence: TGTGCCAGCAGGACTAGCGGGGTCCGGCGTCCCAGGGAGACCCAGTACTTC.

The gene calls are TRBV6-1 and TRBJ1-5; TRBD1 aligns across 7 bases. V lost 4 bases and J lost 1; bases outside the gene matches: 1. Germline CDR1 is MNHNS and CDR2 is SASEGT. The CDR3 is 14 residues long. CDR3 sequence reads: CASSADRSNQPQHF. The CDR3 nucleotides read TGTGCCAGCAGTGCGGACAGGAGCAATCAGCCCCAGCATTTT.

The V gene is TRBV2, the J gene TRBJ1-5, with D tentatively TRBD1 (5 bases). Trimming took off 7 bases at V and 5 bases at J, with 12 bases between the two ends. Germline V gene lookup returns CDR1 SNHLY and CDR2 FYNNEI. The CDR3 runs to 13 residues. CDR3 loop: CASKGEVHQPQHF. The CDR3 region has the DNA TGTGCCAGCAAAGGGGAGGTTCATCAGCCCCAGCATTTT.

The chain combines TRBV28 with TRBJ1-2; possible D gene TRBD1, 5 bases. V dropped 2 bases and J dropped 6 bases, with 10 bases sitting between them. Germline V lookup: CDR1 MDHEN, CDR2 SYDVKM. The CDR3 consists of 13 residues. The CDR3 protein is CASSLEQVDGYTF. As DNA, the CDR3 is TGTGCCAGCAGTTTAGAACAGGTCGATGGCTACACCTTC.

This sequence joins TRBV14 and TRBJ2-3, with D perhaps matching TRBD1 (5 bases). CDR1 is SGHDN, CDR2 FVKESK, per germline. Trimming left V 4 bases short and J 0 bases short, with 14 bases between. This CDR3 is built from 16 residues. CDR3 residues: CASSRSGARSTDTQYF. DNA for the CDR3: TGTGCCAGCAGCCGTTCTGGGGCGCGGAGCACAGATACGCAGTATTTT.

This chain connects TRBV4-1 to TRBJ2-7, with 9 bases fitting TRBD1. Germline V gene sequence: CDR1 MGHRA, CDR2 YSYEKL. V was clipped by 4 bases and J by 0 bases; unmatched bases: 4. The CDR3 covers 15 residues. CDR3 nucleotides: TGCGCCAGCAGCCTCGGGACAGGGAGCTCCTACGAGCAGTACTTC. Translating gives CASSLGTGSSYEQYF.

This clone was observed a few times. The chain recombines TRBV27 with TRBJ1-5; no reliable D call. The CDR3 contains 16 residues. The V end lost 2 bases, the J end lost 2 bases, and 13 bases lay between the germline ends. Germline CDR1 and CDR2: MNHEY and SMNVEV (reference sequence). The CDR3 is CASSLGSGTGNQPQHF. The CDR3 coding sequence is TGTGCCAGCAGTTTAGGTTCAGGTACCGGCAATCAGCCCCAGCATTTT.

The rearrangement links TRBV25-1 to TRBJ2-2, with 8 nucleotides matching TRBD2. There are 16 residues in the CDR3. The V gene end was trimmed by 3 bases and the J gene end by 5 bases; junction bases not matched to a gene: 8. The V gene's germline CDR1 is MGHDK and CDR2 SYGVNS. The CDR3 loop is CASSEWRGAATGELFF. The CDR3 nucleotides are TGTGCCAGCAGTGAGTGGCGGGGGGCAGCTACCGGGGAGCTGTTTTTT.

The J gene is TRBJ2-2, the V gene TRBV5-1, with 12 bases fitting TRBD2. V lost 2 bases, J lost 5 bases, and 1 base stayed unmatched. CDR1 SGHRS and CDR2 YFSETQ come from the germline V gene. The CDR3 extends over 15 amino acids. The CDR3 bases are TGCGCCAGCAGCTTAGGACTAGCGGGGACCGGGGAGCTGTTTTTT. Translating it yields CASSLGLAGTGELFF.

The V gene is TRBV27, the J gene TRBJ1-1; TRBD1 matches 7 bases. CDR1 MNHEY and CDR2 SMNVEV come from the germline V gene (reference sequence). V shed 6 bases, J shed 2 bases, and the junction held 6 bases outside the gene matches. There are 14 residues in the CDR3. The CDR3 nucleotides are TGTGCCAGCAGGGACAGGCTAGTAAACACTGAAGCTTTCTTT. Its protein product is CASRDRLVNTEAFF.

The rearrangement links TRBV6-5 to TRBJ1-3; TRBD1 might be the D (6 bases). V was trimmed by 6 bases and J by 1 base, leaving 13 bases between them. Germline V gene data show CDR1 as MNHEY and CDR2 as SVGAGI. This CDR3 is 15 amino acids long. The chain's CDR3 is CASSRNRASGNTIYF. CDR3 nucleotide sequence: TGTGCCAGCAGCCGAAACAGGGCGTCTGGAAACACCATATATTTT.

The chain joins TRBV7-9 to TRBJ2-7; D unresolved. Trimming stripped 0 bases from V and 3 bases from J, with 12 bases between. The CDR3 sequence is 15 residues long. Germline V gives CDR1 SEHNR, CDR2 FQNEAQ (reference sequence). Here the CDR3 DNA reads TGTGCCAGCAGCTTAGCGGACCGACTCCGCTACGAGCAGTACTTC. Protein product: CASSLADRLRYEQYF.

This chain connects TRBV28 to TRBJ1-1, with TRBD1 matching 8 bases. Looked up from germline, CDR1 is MDHEN and CDR2 is SYDVKM. The trim removed 3 bases at V and 10 bases at J, leaving 4 bases unmatched. The CDR3 has 12 amino acids. The CDR3 nucleotides are TGTGCCAGCAGTTTGGGACAGGTGGGAGCTTTCTTT. Translating gives CASSLGQVGAFF.

V and J are TRBV28 and TRBJ1-5; 9 positions match TRBD1. Per the germline V gene, CDR1 is MDHEN and CDR2 is SYDVKM. The J segment lost 4 bases and the V segment lost 6 bases, leaving 13 bases of the junction unmatched. This CDR3 has 17 residues. The CDR3 nucleotides are TGTGCCAGCAGCATACCACCTGGACAGGGGCCAAATCAGCCCCAGCATTTT. Translating gives CASSIPPGQGPNQPQHF.

This chain connects TRBV7-8 to TRBJ2-5; D is perhaps TRBD1 (6 bases). The J call may be faulty, since TRBJ2-7 better matches the DNA end. This CDR3 is built from 13 residues. Germline-derived CDR1 and CDR2 are SGHVS and FQNEAQ. The CDR3 nucleotides read TGTGGGTGCCAGCGACCAGGGGACTACGAGCAGTACTTC. Translation gives CGCQRPGDYEQYF.

The chain's CDR3 is CASSAGGSYNEQFF. The CDR3 bases are TGTGCCAGCTCAGCTGGGGGGTCCTACAATGAGCAGTTCTTC. The gene calls are TRBV7-9 and TRBJ2-1; D might be TRBD2 (6 bases). Trimming cost V 8 bases and J 1 base, with 12 bases left between them. CDR1 is SEHNR, CDR2 FQNEAQ, per germline (reference sequence). The CDR3 runs to 14 residues. The variable domain in full, with the rest retrieved from reference TRBV7-9 and TRBJ2-1, is DTGVSQNPRHKITKRGQNVTFRCDPISEHNRLYWYRQTLGQGPEFLTYFQNEAQLEKSRLLSDRFSAERPKGSFSTLEIQRTEQGDSAMYLCASSAGGSYNEQFFGPGTRLTVL.

The chain is built from TRBV15 and TRBJ1-2, with a weak D call TRBD1 (5 bases). V gave up 0 bases and J gave up 4 bases, with 18 bases separating them. This CDR3 comprises 17 residues. CDR1 LNHNV and CDR2 YYDKDF come from the germline V gene (reference sequence). The CDR3 reads CATSRDSSPGSSYGYTF. The CDR3 coding sequence is TGTGCCACCAGCAGAGATTCCTCTCCAGGGTCCAGCTATGGCTACACCTTC.

This clone was counted a single time. The chain joins TRBV7-9 to TRBJ2-7; a possible D gene is TRBD1 (6 bases). CDR1 and CDR2 from the germline V gene are SEHNR and FQNEAQ (reference sequence). V was shortened by 2 bases and J by 0 bases, with 14 bases between the two germline ends. The length of the CDR3 is 16 residues. CDR3 bases: TGTGCCAGCAGCTTACTTACAGGGCAGAGCTCCTACGAGCAGTACTTC. Encoded protein: CASSLLTGQSSYEQYF. The full variable domain, rest sourced from reference TRBV7-9 and TRBJ2-7, is DTGVSQNPRHKITKRGQNVTFRCDPISEHNRLYWYRQTLGQGPEFLTYFQNEAQLEKSRLLSDRFSAERPKGSFSTLEIQRTEQGDSAMYLCASSLLTGQSSYEQYFGPGTRLTVT.

With regard to this clone: This clone may be a read error of a much larger clone one base away. The sample holds other DNA sequences that translate to the same CDR3. The rearrangement uses TRBV4-2 and TRBJ2-2, with D perhaps matching TRBD2 (7 bases). Germline lookup yields CDR1 LGHNA and CDR2 YNFKEQ. Trimming stripped 0 bases from V and 2 bases from J, with 16 bases between. This CDR3 is built from 18 residues. The CDR3 DNA sequence: TGTGCCAGCAGCCAAGATGGGGCCGGGGGGCCTAACACCGGGGAGCTGTTTTTT. Its protein product is CASSQDGAGGPNTGELFF.

This chain links TRBV13 with TRBJ2-1, with 8 bases fitting TRBD1. CDR1 and CDR2 (germline): PRHDT, FYEKMQ (reference sequence). V lost 4 bases, J lost 0 bases, and 11 bases stayed unmatched. This CDR3 is 18 amino acids long. The CDR3 coding sequence is TGTGCCAGCAGCTCAAGGGACAGGCCGCCGAGCTCCTACAATGAGCAGTTCTTC. The encoded protein is CASSSRDRPPSSYNEQFF.

The rearrangement joins TRBV19 to TRBJ1-5; the D gene is possibly TRBD1 (5 bases). The V end was cut by 7 bases, the J end by 4 bases, with 14 bases between. Germline assignment: CDR1 LNHDA and CDR2 SQIVND (reference sequence). This CDR3 has 14 residues. CDR3 coding DNA: TGTGCCAGTAAGGAGACAGTTCGAAATCAGCCCCAGCATTTT. Its translation: CASKETVRNQPQHF.